This TCR beta chain was identified during a study of shared clonotypes between healthy human individuals. On the study more broadly: The plates for each donor numbered three CD4 naive, three CD4 memory, two CD8 naive and one CD8 memory.

Splitting the CD4+ cells yielded a CD45RA+ naive subset and a CD45RA-negative memory subset. The repertoire was sequenced with immunoSEQ multiplex PCR; TCRdb's copy has only in-frame clones and lacks some. The sample includes some 2.3 million clones, just over 90% of them seen just once. The CDR3 spans 16 residues. Germline CDR1 is SGHVS and CDR2 is FQNEAQ. After removal of 0 bases from V and 4 bases from J, the junction contained 7 bases not matched to a gene. Sample: naive CD4+ T cells from PBMCs. Subset of the sample: CD45RA+ positively selected. The receptor's source is a man between 18 and 29 years old in good health. Some clones in this sample may be carry-over from other donors' samples. V and J are TRBV7-8 and TRBJ2-3; 7 bases are a match to TRBD1. Here the CDR3 DNA reads TGTGCCAGCAGCTTAGCTCTAGGGCAGGGGGCAGATACGCAGTATTTT. Its translation: CASSLALGQGADTQYF.